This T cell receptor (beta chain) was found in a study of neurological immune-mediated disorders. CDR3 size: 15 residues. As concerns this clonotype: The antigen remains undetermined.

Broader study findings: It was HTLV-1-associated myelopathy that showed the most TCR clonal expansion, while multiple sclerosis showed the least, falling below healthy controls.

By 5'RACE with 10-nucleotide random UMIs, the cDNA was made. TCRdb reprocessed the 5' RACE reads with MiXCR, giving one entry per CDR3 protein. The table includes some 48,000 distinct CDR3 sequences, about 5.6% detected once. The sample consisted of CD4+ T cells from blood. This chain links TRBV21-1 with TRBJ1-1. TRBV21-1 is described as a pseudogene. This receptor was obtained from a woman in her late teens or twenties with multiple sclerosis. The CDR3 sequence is CASSKRLEADTEAFF. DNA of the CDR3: TGTGCCAGCAGCAAACGACTTGAGGCGGACACTGAAGCTTTCTTT.